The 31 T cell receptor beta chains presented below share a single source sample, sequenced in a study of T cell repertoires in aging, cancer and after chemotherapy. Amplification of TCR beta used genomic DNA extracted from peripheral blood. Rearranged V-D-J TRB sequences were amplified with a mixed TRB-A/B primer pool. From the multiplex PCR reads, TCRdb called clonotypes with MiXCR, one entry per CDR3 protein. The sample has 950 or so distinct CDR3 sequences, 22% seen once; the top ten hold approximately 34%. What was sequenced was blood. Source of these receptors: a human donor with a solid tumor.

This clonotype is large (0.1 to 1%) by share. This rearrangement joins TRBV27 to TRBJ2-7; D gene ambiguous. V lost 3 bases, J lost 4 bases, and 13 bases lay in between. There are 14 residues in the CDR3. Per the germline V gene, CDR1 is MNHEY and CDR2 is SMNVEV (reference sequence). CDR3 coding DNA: TGTGCCAGCAGTTTGTCGATGGTGGGTTACGAGCAGTACTTC. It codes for CASSLSMVGYEQYF.

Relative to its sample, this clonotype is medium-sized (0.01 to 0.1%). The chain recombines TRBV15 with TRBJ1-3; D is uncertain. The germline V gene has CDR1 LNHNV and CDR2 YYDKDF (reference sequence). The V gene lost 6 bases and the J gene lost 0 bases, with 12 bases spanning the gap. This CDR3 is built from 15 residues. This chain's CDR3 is CATSDGFLSGNTIYF. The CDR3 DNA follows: TGTGCCACCAGTGACGGATTTCTCTCTGGAAACACCATATATTTT.

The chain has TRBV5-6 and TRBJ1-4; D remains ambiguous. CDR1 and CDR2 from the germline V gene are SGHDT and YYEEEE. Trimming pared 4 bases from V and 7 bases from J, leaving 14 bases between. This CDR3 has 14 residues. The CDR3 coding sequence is TGTGCCAGCAGCCCCACCGGACGGAGTGAAAAACTGTTTTTT. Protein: CASSPTGRSEKLFF.

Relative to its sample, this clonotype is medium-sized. The CDR3 loop is CASSDGGNQPQHF. The CDR3 DNA follows: TGTGCCAGCAGTGACGGTGGCAATCAGCCCCAGCATTTT. This chain links TRBV6-1 with TRBJ1-5; D gene uncertain. The CDR3 spans 13 residues. CDR1 is MNHNS, CDR2 SASEGT, per germline. The V end lost 3 bases, the J end lost 2 bases, and 5 bases lay between the germline ends.

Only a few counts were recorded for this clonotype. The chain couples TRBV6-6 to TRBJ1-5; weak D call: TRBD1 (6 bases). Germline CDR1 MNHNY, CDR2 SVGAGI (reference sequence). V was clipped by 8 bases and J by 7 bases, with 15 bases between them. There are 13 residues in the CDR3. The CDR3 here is CASFSGGRQPQHF. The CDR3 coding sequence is TGTGCCAGCTTTAGCGGGGGCCGGCAGCCCCAGCATTTT.

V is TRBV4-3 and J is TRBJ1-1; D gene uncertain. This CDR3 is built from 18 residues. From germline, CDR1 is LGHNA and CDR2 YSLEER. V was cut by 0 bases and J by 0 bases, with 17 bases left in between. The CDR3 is CASSQDPEQLALNTEAFF. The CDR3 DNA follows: TGCGCCAGCAGCCAAGATCCCGAACAGCTAGCACTGAACACTGAAGCTTTCTTT.

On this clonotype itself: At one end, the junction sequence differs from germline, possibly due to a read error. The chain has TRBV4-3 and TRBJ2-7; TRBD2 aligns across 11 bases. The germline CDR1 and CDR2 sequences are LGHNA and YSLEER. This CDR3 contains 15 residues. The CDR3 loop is CASSQTSGNSYEQYF. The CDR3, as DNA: TGTGCCAGCAGCCAGACTAGCGGGAACTCCTACGAGCAGTACTTC.

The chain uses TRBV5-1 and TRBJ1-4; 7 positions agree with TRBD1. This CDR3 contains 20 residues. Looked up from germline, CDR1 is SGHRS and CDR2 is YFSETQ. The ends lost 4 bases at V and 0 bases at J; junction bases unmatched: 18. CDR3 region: CASSVYSGTENLATNEKLFF. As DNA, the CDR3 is TGCGCCAGCAGCGTCTATTCCGGGACAGAGAACCTAGCAACTAATGAAAAACTGTTTTTT.

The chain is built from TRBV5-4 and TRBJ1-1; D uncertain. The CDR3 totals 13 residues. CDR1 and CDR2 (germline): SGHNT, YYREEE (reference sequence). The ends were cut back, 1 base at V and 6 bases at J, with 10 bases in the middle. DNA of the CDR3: TGTGCCAGCAGCTTGTCCGCGGTCCCTGAAGCTTTCTTT. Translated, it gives CASSLSAVPEAFF.

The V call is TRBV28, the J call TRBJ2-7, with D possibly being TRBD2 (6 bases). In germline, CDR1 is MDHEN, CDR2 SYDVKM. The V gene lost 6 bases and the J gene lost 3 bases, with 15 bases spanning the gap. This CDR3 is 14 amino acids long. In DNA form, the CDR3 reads TGTGCCAGCAGGAGGCGGGGCGGTGACTACGAGCAGTACTTC. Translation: CASRRRGGDYEQYF.

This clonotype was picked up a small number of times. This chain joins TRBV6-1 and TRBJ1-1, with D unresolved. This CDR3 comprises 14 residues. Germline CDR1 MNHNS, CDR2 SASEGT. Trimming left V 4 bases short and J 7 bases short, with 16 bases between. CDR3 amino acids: CASSVYWGDGEAFF. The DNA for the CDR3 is TGTGCCAGCAGTGTTTATTGGGGAGATGGTGAAGCTTTCTTT.

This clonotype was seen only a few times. The CDR3 DNA follows: TGTGCCAGCAGCTTAGAGATAGGCAGGGGGCTCCTTGATACGCAGTATTTT. This encodes CASSLEIGRGLLDTQYF. The chain is built from TRBV11-2 and TRBJ2-3; 8 bases match TRBD1. From germline, CDR1 is SGHAT and CDR2 FQNNGV. With V trimmed by 0 bases and J by 6 bases, 11 bases remained unmatched. The CDR3 extends over 17 amino acids.

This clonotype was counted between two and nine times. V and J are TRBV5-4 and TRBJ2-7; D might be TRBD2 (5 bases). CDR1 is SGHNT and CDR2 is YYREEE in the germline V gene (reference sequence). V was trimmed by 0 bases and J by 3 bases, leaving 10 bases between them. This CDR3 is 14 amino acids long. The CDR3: CASSLAAGSYEQYF. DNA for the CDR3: TGTGCCAGCAGCTTGGCCGCGGGTAGCTACGAGCAGTACTTC.

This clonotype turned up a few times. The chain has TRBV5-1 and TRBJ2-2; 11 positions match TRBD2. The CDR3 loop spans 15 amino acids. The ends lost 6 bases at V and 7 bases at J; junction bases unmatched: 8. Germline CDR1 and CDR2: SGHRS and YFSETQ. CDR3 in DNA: TGCGCCAGCAATCGGCTAGCGGGAGGTGTCGGGGAGCTGTTTTTT. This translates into CASNRLAGGVGELFF.

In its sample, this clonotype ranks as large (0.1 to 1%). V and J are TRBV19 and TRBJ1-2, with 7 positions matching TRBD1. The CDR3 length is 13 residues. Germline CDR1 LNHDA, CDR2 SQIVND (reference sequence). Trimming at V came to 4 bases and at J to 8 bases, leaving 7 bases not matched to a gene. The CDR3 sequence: CASSTTGVWGYTF. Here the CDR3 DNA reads TGTGCCAGTAGTACCACAGGGGTTTGGGGCTACACCTTC.

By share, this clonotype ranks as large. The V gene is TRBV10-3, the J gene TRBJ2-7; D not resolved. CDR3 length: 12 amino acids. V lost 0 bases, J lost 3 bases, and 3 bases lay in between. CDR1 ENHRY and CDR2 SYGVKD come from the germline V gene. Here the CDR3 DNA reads TGTGCCATCAGTGAGTCGATCTACGAGCAGTACTTC. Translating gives CAISESIYEQYF.

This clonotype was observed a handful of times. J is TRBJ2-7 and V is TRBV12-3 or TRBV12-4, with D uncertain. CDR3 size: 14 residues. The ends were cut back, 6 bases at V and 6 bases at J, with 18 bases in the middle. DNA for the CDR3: TGTGCCAGCAGACCAACTCTCACGTCGCTCGAGCAGTACTTC. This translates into CASRPTLTSLEQYF.

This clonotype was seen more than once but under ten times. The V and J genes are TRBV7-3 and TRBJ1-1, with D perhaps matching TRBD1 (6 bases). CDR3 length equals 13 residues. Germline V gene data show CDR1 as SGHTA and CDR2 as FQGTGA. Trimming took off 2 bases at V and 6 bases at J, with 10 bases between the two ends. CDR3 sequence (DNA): TGTGCCAGCAGCTTAGGGGGGGCCGCTGAAGCTTTCTTT. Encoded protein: CASSLGGAAEAFF.

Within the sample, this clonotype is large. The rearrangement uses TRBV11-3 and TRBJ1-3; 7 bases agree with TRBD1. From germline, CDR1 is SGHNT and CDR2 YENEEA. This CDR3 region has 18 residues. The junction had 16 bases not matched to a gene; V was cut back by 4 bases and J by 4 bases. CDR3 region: CASSSLDRWKGGGNTIYF. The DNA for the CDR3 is TGTGCCAGCAGCTCCCTGGACAGGTGGAAAGGAGGCGGAAACACCATATATTTT.

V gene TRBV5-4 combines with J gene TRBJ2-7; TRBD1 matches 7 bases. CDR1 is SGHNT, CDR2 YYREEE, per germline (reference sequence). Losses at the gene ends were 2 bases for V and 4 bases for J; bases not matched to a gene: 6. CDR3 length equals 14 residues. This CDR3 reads CASSFEQGRYEQYF. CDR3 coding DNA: TGTGCCAGCAGCTTTGAACAGGGGAGATACGAGCAGTACTTC.

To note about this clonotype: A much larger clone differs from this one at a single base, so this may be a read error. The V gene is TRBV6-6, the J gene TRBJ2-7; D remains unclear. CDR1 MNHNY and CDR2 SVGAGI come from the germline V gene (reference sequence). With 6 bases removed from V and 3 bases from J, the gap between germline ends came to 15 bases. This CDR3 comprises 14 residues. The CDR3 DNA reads TGTGCCAGCAGCGGTTATAGGGCCCTCTACGAGCAGTACTTC. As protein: CASSGYRALYEQYF.

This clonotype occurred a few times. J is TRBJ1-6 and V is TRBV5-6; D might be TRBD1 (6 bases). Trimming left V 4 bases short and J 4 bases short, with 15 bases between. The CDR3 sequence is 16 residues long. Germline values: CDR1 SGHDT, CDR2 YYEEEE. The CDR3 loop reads CASSLPQDRYNSPLHF. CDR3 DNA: TGTGCCAGCAGCCTTCCGCAGGACAGATATAATTCACCCCTCCACTTT.

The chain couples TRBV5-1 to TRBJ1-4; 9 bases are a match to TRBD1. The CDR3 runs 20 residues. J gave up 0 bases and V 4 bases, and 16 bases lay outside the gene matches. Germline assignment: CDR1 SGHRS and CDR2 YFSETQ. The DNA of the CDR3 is TGCGCCAGCAGCGTCTATTCCGGGACAGGGAACCTAGCAACTAATGAAAAACTGTTTTTT. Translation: CASSVYSGTGNLATNEKLFF. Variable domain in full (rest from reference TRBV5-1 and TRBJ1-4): KAGVTQTPRYLIKTRGQQVTLSCSPISGHRSVSWYQQTPGQGLQFLFEYFSETQRNKGNFPGRFSGRQFSNSRSEMNVSTLELGDSALYLCASSVYSGTGNLATNEKLFFGSGTQLSVL.

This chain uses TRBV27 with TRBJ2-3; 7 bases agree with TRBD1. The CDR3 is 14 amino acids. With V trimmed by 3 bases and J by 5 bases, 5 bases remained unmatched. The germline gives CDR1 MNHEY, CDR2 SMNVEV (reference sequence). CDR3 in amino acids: CASSFWAGGDTQYF. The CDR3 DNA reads TGTGCCAGCAGTTTTTGGGCAGGGGGAGATACGCAGTATTTT.

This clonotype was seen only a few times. The CDR3 spells CASRVQGSSTEAFF. For the CDR3, the DNA is TGTGCCAGCAGAGTTCAGGGAAGTAGCACTGAAGCTTTCTTT. The V call is TRBV12-3 or TRBV12-4, the J call TRBJ1-1, with a possible D match to TRBD1 (5 bases). The CDR3 runs 14 residues. Trimming left V 6 bases short and J 4 bases short, with 15 bases between.

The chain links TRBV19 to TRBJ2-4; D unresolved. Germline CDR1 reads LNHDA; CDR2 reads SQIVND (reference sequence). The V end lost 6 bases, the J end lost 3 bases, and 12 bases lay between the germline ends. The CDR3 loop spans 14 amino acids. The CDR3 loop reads CASSNPGDKNIQYF. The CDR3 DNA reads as TGTGCCAGTAGCAATCCCGGAGACAAAAACATTCAGTACTTC.

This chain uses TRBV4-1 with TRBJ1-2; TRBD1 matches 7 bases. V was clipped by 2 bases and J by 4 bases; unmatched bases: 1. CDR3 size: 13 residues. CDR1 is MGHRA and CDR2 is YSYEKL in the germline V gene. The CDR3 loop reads CASSQQGGYGYTF. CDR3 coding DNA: TGCGCCAGCAGCCAACAGGGGGGCTATGGCTACACCTTC.

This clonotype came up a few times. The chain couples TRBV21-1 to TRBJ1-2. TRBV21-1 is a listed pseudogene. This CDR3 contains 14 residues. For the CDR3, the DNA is TGTGCCAGCAGCGAAGTCAGGCTGAGGTATGGCTACACCTTC. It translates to CASSEVRLRYGYTF.

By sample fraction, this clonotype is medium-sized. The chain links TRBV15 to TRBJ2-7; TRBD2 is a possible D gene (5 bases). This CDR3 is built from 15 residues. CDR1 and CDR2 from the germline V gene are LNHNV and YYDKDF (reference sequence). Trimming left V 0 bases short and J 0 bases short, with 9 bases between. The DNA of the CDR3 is TGTGCCACCAGCAGAGATCGGCGGGTCTCCTACGAGCAGTACTTC. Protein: CATSRDRRVSYEQYF.

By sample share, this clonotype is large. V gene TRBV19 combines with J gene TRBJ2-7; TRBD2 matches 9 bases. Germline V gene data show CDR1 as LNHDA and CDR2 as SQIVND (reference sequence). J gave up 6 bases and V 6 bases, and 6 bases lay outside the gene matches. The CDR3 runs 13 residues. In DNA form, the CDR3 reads TGTGCCAGTAGGGGACTAGCCCGGGGCGAGCAGTACTTC. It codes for CASRGLARGEQYF.

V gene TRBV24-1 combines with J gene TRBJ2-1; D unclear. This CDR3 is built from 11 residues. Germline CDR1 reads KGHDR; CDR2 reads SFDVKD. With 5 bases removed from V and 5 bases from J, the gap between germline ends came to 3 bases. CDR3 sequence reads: CATSVHNEQFF. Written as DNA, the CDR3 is TGTGCCACCAGTGTCCACAATGAGCAGTTCTTC.